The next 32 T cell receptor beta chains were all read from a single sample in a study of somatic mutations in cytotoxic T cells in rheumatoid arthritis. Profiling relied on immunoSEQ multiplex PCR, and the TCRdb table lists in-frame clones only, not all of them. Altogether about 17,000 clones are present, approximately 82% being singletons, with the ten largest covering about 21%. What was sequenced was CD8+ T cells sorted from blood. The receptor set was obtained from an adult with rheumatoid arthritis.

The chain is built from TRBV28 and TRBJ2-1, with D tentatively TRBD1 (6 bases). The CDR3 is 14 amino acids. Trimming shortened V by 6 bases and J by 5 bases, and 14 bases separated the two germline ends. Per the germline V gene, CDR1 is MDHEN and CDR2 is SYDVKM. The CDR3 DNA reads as TGTGCCAGCAGCCAACAGGGTAAGGACAATGAGCAGTTCTTC. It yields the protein CASSQQGKDNEQFF.

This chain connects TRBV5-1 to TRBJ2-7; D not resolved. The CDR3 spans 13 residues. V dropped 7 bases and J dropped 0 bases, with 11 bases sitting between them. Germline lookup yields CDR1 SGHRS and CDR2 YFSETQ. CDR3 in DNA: TGCGCCAGCGTTGGGGTGAACTCCTACGAGCAGTACTTC. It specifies CASVGVNSYEQYF.

The CDR3 sequence: CASIASKSNQPQHF. The CDR3 nucleotides are TGTGCCAGCATAGCCAGCAAGAGCAATCAGCCCCAGCATTTT. The V gene is TRBV6-6, the J gene TRBJ1-5; the D is unclear. The germline V gene encodes CDR1 MNHNY and CDR2 SVGAGI (reference sequence). Trimming took off 7 bases at V and 1 base at J, with 11 bases between the two ends. This CDR3 comprises 14 residues.

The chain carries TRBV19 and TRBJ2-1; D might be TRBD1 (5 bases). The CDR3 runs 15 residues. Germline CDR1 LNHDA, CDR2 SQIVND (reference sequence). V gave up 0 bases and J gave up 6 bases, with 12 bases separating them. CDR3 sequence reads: CASSIDLGHVNEQFF. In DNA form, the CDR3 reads TGTGCCAGTAGTATAGATCTTGGACACGTCAATGAGCAGTTCTTC.

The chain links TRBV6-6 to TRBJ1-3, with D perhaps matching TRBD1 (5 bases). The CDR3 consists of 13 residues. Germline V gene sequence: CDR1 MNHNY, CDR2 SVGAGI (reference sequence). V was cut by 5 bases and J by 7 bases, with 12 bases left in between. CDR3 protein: CASSTWTRNTIYF. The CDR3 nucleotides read TGTGCCAGCAGTACCTGGACAAGGAACACCATATATTTT.

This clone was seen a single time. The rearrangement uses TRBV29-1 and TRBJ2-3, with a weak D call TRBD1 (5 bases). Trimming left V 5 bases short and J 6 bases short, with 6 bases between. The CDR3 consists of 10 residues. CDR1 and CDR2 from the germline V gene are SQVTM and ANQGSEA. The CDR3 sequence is CSVPGDTQYF. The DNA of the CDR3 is TGCAGCGTTCCAGGGGATACGCAGTATTTT.

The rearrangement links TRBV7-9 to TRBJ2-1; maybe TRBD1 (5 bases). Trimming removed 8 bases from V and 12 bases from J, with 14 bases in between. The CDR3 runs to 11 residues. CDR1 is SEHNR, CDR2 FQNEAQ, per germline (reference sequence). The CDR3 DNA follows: TGTGCCAGCTCCCTCAGTCAGGGGCAGTTCTTC. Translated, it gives CASSLSQGQFF.

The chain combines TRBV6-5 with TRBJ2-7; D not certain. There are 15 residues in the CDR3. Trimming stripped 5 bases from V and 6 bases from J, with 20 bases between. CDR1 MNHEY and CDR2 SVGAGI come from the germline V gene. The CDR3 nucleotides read TGTGCCAGCAGTCCCTCTGAATATCGTTTTGGCGAGCAGTACTTC. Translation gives CASSPSEYRFGEQYF.

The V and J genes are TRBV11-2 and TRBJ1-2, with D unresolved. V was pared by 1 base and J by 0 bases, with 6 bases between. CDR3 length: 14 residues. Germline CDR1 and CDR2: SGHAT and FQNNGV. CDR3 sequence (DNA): TGTGCCAGCAGCTTAGGGGGAACTAACTATGGCTACACCTTC. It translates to CASSLGGTNYGYTF.

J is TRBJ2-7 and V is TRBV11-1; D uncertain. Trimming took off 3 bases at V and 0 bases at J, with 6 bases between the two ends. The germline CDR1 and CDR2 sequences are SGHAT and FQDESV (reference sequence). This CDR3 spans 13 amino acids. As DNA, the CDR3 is TGTGCCAGCAGCTTCGACACCTCCTACGAGCAGTACTTC. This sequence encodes CASSFDTSYEQYF.

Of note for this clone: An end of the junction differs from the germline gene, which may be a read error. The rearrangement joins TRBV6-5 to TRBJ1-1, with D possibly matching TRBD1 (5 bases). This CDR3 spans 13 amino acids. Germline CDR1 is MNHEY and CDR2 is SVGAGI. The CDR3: CASSYSGDRRSLF. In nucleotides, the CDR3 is TGTGCCAGCAGTTACTCGGGGGACCGAAGGTCCCTCTTT.

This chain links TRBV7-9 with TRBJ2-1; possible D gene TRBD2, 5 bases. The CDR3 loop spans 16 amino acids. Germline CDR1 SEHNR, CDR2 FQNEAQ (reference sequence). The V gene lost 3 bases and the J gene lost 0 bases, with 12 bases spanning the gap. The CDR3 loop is CASSFRTSRSYNEQFF. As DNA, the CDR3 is TGTGCCAGCAGCTTTAGGACTTCCCGCTCCTACAATGAGCAGTTCTTC.

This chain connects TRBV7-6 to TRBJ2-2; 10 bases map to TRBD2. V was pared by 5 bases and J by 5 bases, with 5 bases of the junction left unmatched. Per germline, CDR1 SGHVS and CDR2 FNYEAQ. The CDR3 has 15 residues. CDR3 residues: CASSQDSGRTGELFF. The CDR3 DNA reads TGTGCCAGCAGCCAAGATAGCGGGAGGACCGGGGAGCTGTTTTTT.

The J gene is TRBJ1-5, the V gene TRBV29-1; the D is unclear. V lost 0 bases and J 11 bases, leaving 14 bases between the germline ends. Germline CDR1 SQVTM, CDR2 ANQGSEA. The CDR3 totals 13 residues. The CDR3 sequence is CSVEDARAGAQHF. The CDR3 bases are TGCAGCGTTGAAGACGCAAGGGCCGGTGCCCAGCATTTT.

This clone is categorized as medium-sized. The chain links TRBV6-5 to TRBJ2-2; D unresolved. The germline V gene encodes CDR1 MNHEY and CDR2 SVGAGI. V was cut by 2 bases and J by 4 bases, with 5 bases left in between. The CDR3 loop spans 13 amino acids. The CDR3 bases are TGTGCCAGCAGTTACAGCTTCACCGGGGAGCTGTTTTTT. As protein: CASSYSFTGELFF.

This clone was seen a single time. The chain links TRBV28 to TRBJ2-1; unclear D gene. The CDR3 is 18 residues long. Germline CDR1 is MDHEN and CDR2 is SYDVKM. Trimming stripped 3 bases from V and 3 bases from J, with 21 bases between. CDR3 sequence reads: CASSFLWSPVAGYNEQFF. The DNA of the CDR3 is TGTGCCAGCAGTTTCTTATGGAGCCCAGTTGCTGGCTACAATGAGCAGTTCTTC.

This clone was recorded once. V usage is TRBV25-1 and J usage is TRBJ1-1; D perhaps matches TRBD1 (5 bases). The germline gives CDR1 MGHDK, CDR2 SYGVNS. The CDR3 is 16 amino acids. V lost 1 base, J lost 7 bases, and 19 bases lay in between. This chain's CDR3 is CASSESNIVAGIEAFF. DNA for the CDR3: TGTGCCAGCAGTGAATCTAATATAGTGGCAGGGATTGAAGCTTTCTTT.

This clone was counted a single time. The DNA of the CDR3 is TGTGCCAGCAGTTTCGGCAGGGGGAACACTGAAGCTTTCTTT. Encoded protein: CASSFGRGNTEAFF. The chain carries TRBV27 and TRBJ1-1; D is possibly TRBD1 (6 bases). V shed 3 bases and J shed 1 base, with 9 bases lying between them. The CDR3 length is 14 residues. The germline V gene encodes CDR1 MNHEY and CDR2 SMNVEV (reference sequence).

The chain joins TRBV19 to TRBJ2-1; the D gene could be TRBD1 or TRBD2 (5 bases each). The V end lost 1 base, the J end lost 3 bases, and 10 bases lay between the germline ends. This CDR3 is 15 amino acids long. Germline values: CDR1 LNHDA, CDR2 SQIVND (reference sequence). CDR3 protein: CASSIVGAGYNEQFF. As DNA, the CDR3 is TGTGCCAGTAGTATAGTTGGGGCGGGCTACAATGAGCAGTTCTTC.

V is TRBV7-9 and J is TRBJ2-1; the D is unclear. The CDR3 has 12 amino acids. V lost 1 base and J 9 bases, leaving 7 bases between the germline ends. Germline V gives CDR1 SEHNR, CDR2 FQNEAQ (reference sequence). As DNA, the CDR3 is TGTGCCAGCAGCTTAGGCAACGGTGAGCAGTTCTTC. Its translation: CASSLGNGEQFF. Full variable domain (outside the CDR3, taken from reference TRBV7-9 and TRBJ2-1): DTGVSQNPRHKITKRGQNVTFRCDPISEHNRLYWYRQTLGQGPEFLTYFQNEAQLEKSRLLSDRFSAERPKGSFSTLEIQRTEQGDSAMYLCASSLGNGEQFFGPGTRLTVL.

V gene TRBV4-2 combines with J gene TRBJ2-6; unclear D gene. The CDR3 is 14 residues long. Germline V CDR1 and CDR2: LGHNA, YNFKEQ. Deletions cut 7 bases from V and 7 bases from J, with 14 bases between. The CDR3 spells CASTPDETANVLTF. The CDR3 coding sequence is TGTGCCAGCACCCCCGACGAGACAGCCAACGTCCTGACTTTC.

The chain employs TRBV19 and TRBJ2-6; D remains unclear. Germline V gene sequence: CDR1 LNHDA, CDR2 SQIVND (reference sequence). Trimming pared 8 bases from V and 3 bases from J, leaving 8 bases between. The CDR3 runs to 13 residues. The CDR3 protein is CASFVSGANVLTF. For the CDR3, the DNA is TGTGCCAGTTTCGTTAGTGGGGCCAACGTCCTGACTTTC. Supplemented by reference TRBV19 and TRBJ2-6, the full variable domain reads DGGITQSPKYLFRKEGQNVTLSCEQNLNHDAMYWYRQDPGQGLRLIYYSQIVNDFQKGDIAEGYSVSREKKESFPLTVTSAQKNPTAFYLCASFVSGANVLTFGAGSRLTVL.

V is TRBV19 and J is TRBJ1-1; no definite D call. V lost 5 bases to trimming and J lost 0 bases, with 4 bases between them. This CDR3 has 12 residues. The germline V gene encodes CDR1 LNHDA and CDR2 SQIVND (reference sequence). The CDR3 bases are TGTGCCAGTAGTTGGTTGAACACTGAAGCTTTCTTT. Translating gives CASSWLNTEAFF. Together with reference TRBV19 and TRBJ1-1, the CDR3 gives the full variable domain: DGGITQSPKYLFRKEGQNVTLSCEQNLNHDAMYWYRQDPGQGLRLIYYSQIVNDFQKGDIAEGYSVSREKKESFPLTVTSAQKNPTAFYLCASSWLNTEAFFGQGTRLTVV.

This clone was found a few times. CDR3 in DNA: TGTGCCAGCAGCCACAGCGGGAGTTCCTACAATGAGCAGTTCTTC. It codes for CASSHSGSSYNEQFF. The V gene is TRBV7-6, the J gene TRBJ2-1, with 8 nucleotides matching TRBD2. The V and J ends lost 5 bases and 1 base, in that order; junction bases with no gene match: 4. Germline V gene data show CDR1 as SGHVS and CDR2 as FNYEAQ. The CDR3 is 15 residues long.

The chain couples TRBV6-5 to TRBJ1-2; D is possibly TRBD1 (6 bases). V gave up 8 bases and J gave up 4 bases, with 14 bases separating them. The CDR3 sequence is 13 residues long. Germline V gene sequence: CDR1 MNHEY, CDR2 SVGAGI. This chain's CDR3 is CASRNRALYGYTF. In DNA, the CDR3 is TGTGCCAGCCGAAACAGGGCCCTCTATGGCTACACCTTC.

Here the CDR3 reads CASRNQGLTGELFF. CDR3 sequence (DNA): TGTGCCAGCAGGAATCAGGGGTTAACCGGGGAGCTGTTTTTT. The rearrangement joins TRBV6-5 to TRBJ2-2; TRBD1 is a possible D gene (6 bases). Germline V gene data show CDR1 as MNHEY and CDR2 as SVGAGI. This CDR3 has 14 amino acids. V gave up 6 bases and J gave up 5 bases, with 13 bases separating them.

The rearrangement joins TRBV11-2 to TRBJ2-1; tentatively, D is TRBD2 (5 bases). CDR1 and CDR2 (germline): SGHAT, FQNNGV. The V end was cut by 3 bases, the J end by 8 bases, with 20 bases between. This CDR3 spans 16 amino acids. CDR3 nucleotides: TGTGCCAGCAGCTTCGTTGGCCTAGAGGGTCCGGATGAGCAGTTCTTC. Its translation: CASSFVGLEGPDEQFF. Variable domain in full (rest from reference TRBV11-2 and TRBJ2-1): EAGVAQSPRYKIIEKRQSVAFWCNPISGHATLYWYQQILGQGPKLLIQFQNNGVVDDSQLPKDRFSAERLKGVDSTLKIQPAKLEDSAVYLCASSFVGLEGPDEQFFGPGTRLTVL.

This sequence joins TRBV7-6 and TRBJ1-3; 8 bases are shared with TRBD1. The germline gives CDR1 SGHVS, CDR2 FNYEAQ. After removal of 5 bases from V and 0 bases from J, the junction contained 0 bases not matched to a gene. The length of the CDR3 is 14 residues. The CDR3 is CASSTGGSGNTIYF. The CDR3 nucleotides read TGTGCCAGCAGCACAGGGGGCTCTGGAAACACCATATATTTT.

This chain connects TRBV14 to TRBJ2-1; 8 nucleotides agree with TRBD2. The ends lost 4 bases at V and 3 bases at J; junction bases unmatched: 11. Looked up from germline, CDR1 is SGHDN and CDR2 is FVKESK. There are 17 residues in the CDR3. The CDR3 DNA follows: TGTGCCAGCAGCCGAATACTATCGGGACTAGTCTACAATGAGCAGTTCTTC. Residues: CASSRILSGLVYNEQFF. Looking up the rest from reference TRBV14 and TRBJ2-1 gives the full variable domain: EAGVTQFPSHSVIEKGQTVTLRCDPISGHDNLYWYRRVMGKEIKFLLHFVKESKQDESGMPNNRFLAERTGGTYSTLKVQPAELEDSGVYFCASSRILSGLVYNEQFFGPGTRLTVL.

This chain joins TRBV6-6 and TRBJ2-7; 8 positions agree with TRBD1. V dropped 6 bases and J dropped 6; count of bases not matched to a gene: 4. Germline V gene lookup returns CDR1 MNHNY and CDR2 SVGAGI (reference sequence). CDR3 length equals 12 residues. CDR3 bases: TGTGCCAGCAGCCTGACAGGGGCCGAGCAGTACTTC. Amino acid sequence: CASSLTGAEQYF.

The CDR3 DNA sequence: TGCGCCAGCAGCTACGGACTAGCGGGAAGCACAGATACGCAGTATTTT. It yields the protein CASSYGLAGSTDTQYF. The genes are TRBV5-1 and TRBJ2-3; TRBD2 agrees at 12 bases. Trimming cost V 3 bases and J 0 bases; bases outside gene matches: 2. Germline loops: CDR1 SGHRS, CDR2 YFSETQ. The CDR3 covers 16 residues. Supplemented by reference TRBV5-1 and TRBJ2-3, the full variable domain reads KAGVTQTPRYLIKTRGQQVTLSCSPISGHRSVSWYQQTPGQGLQFLFEYFSETQRNKGNFPGRFSGRQFSNSRSEMNVSTLELGDSALYLCASSYGLAGSTDTQYFGPGTRLTVL.

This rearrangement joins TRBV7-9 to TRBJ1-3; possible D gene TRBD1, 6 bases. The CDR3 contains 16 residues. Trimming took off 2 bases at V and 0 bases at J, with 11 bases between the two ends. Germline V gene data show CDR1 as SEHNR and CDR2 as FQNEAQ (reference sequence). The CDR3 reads CASSLTGSSSGNTIYF. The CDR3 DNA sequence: TGTGCCAGCAGCTTAACAGGGAGTAGCTCTGGAAACACCATATATTTT.